Following are 9 T cell receptor beta chains from one sample sequenced in a study of early T cells in non-severe SARS-CoV-2 infection. Each CDR3 protein gets one entry after TCRdb re-called the 5' RACE reads with MiXCR. This sample has 70,000 to 85,000 distinct CDR3 sequences, with 12% found just once. The specimen sequenced was whole blood. The receptors come from an adult who was a healthcare worker with PCR-confirmed SARS-CoV-2 infection or an uninfected control (not recorded which).

V gene TRBV6-1 combines with J gene TRBJ2-7; the match to TRBD1 covers 11 bases. CDR1 is MNHNS, CDR2 SASEGT, per germline. The junction had 3 bases not matched to a gene; V was cut back by 3 bases and J by 5 bases. The CDR3 sequence is 14 residues long. CDR3 residues: CASSEGQGGHEQYF. The CDR3, as DNA: TGTGCCAGCAGTGAGGGACAGGGGGGCCACGAGCAGTACTTC.

This clonotype was counted ten times or more. The chain couples TRBV12-3 or TRBV12-4 to TRBJ2-3; D possibly corresponds to TRBD2 (5 bases). This CDR3 comprises 15 residues. V lost 3 bases to trimming and J lost 2 bases, with 12 bases between them. In DNA form, the CDR3 reads TGTGCCAGCAGTTTTGGACGGGATCACACAGATACGCAGTATTTT. Protein sequence: CASSFGRDHTDTQYF.

The table lists this clonotype with many counts. The chain combines TRBV3-1 with TRBJ2-2; possibly TRBD1 for D (5 bases). CDR1 and CDR2 (germline): LGHDT, YNNKEL (reference sequence). The CDR3 has 16 amino acids. Deletions cut 1 base from V and 7 bases from J, with 16 bases between. The CDR3 sequence: CASSQGEGAKGGELFF. As DNA, the CDR3 is TGTGCCAGCAGCCAAGGAGAAGGGGCGAAAGGCGGGGAGCTGTTTTTT.

This clonotype has ten or more counts. The V call is TRBV5-5, the J call TRBJ1-1; no clear D gene. V was pared by 4 bases and J by 0 bases, with 16 bases between. Germline CDR1 reads SGHKS; CDR2 reads YYEKEE (reference sequence). This CDR3 contains 16 residues. Written as DNA, the CDR3 is TGTGCCAGCAGCCACGGGGAGGGATTCATGAACACTGAAGCTTTCTTT. Translating gives CASSHGEGFMNTEAFF.

The table lists this clonotype with many counts. This rearrangement joins TRBV19 to TRBJ2-6, with 9 bases that match TRBD1. This CDR3 has 17 residues. CDR1 LNHDA and CDR2 SQIVND come from the germline V gene (reference sequence). J gave up 2 bases and V 4 bases, and 6 bases lay outside the gene matches. CDR3 DNA: TGTGCCAGTAGTAAGGACAGGGGTAGTACTGGGGCCAACGTCCTGACTTTC. This codes for CASSKDRGSTGANVLTF.

This clonotype was counted ten times or more. The rearrangement links TRBV28 to TRBJ2-5; 9 bases fit TRBD2. The CDR3 has 16 amino acids. Germline trimming cut 2 bases from V and 4 bases from J; bases unmatched to any gene: 8. Germline V gene sequence: CDR1 MDHEN, CDR2 SYDVKM. This CDR3 reads CASSLGPETSGETQYF. Written as DNA, the CDR3 is TGTGCCAGCAGTTTAGGTCCGGAGACTAGCGGAGAGACCCAGTACTTC.

This clonotype was counted a few times. The V call is TRBV20-1, the J call TRBJ2-1; possibly TRBD1 or TRBD2 for D (5 bases each). The CDR3 has 13 amino acids. V dropped 6 bases and J dropped 7 bases, with 16 bases sitting between them. Germline CDR1 and CDR2: DFQATT and SNEGSKA (reference sequence). CDR3 bases: TGCAGTGCAACCGGGGCACGCGCAAATGAGCAGTTCTTC. It yields the protein CSATGARANEQFF.

The count of this clonotype is one. With a much larger clone just one base away, this may be a read error. The V call is TRBV11-3, the J call TRBJ2-1; D is ambiguous. The ends were cut back, 4 bases at V and 3 bases at J, with 13 bases in the middle. The CDR3 runs to 15 residues. The germline gives CDR1 SGHNT, CDR2 YENEEA. The CDR3 nucleotides are TGTGCCAGCAGCTCAGTGATACCGAACTACAATGAGCAGTTCTTC. The encoded protein is CASSSVIPNYNEQFF. The entire variable domain, with the rest obtained from reference TRBV11-3 and TRBJ2-1, is as follows: EAGVVQSPRYKIIEKKQPVAFWCNPISGHNTLYWYLQNLGQGPELLIRYENEEAVDDSQLPKDRFSAERLKGVDSTLKIQPAELGDSAVYLCASSSVIPNYNEQFFGPGTRLTVL.

The sample holds many counts of this clonotype. J is TRBJ1-2 and V is TRBV29-1; no clear D. Trimming cost V 3 bases and J 4 bases, with 15 bases left between them. Germline lookup yields CDR1 SQVTM and CDR2 ANQGSEA. This CDR3 contains 14 residues. CDR3: CSVEGAGSTYGYTF. As DNA, the CDR3 is TGCAGCGTTGAGGGCGCCGGCTCCACCTATGGCTACACCTTC. The variable domain in full, with the rest retrieved from reference TRBV29-1 and TRBJ1-2, is SAVISQKPSRDICQRGTSLTIQCQVDSQVTMMFWYRQQPGQSLTLIATANQGSEATYESGFVIDKFPISRPNLTFSTLTVSNMSPEDSSIYLCSVEGAGSTYGYTFGSGTRLTVV.